This T cell receptor (beta chain) was obtained from a study of siplizumab effects on memory and regulatory T cells. CDR1 and CDR2 from the germline V gene are SGHDN and FVKESK. The CDR3 covers 13 residues. V gave up 3 bases and J gave up 8 bases, with 8 bases separating them. Only in-frame clones appear in the TCRdb table, and some are missing; sequencing was by immunoSEQ multiplex PCR. The sample holds roughly 92,000 clones, roughly 94% seen once. Sequencing used non-Treg CD4+ T cells sorted from blood. This clonotype was obtained from a human donor in good health. The rearrangement links TRBV14 to TRBJ1-6; tentative D call: TRBD1 (6 bases). The CDR3 coding sequence is TGTGCCAGCAGCCAGAACAGGGATTCACCCCTCCACTTT. This sequence encodes CASSQNRDSPLHF.